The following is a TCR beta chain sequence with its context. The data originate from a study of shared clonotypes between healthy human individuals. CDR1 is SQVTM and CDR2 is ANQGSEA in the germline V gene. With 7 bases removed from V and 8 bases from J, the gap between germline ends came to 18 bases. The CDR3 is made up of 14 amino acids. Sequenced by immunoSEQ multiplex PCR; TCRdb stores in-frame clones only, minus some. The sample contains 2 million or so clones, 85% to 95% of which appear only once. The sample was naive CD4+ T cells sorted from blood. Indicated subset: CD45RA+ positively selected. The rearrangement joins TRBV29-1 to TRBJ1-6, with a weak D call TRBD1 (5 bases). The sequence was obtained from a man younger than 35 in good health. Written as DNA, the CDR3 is TGCAGCGCCAGGGCAGGGAGTATCGATTCACCCCTCCACTTT. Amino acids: CSARAGSIDSPLHF.